Below are 7 T cell receptor beta chains sequenced from a single sample in a study of cytomegalovirus exposure and HLA in healthy donors. Only in-frame clones appear in the TCRdb table, and some are missing; sequencing was by immunoSEQ multiplex PCR. The table records approximately 270,000 clones, roughly 87% of them present only once. Sequencing input: PBMCs. The receptors shown here come from a man between 18 and 35 years old in good health and CMV-seropositive.

The CDR3, as DNA: TGTGCCAGCAGGACTGCAGGGGAAAACACCGGGGAGCTGTTTTTT. It encodes CASRTAGENTGELFF. The chain has TRBV5-4 and TRBJ2-2; TRBD1 might be the D (6 bases). Germline V gene lookup returns CDR1 SGHNT and CDR2 YYREEE (reference sequence). V lost 5 bases and J lost 2, with 13 bases in between. The CDR3 is 15 residues long.

The chain has TRBV6-5 and TRBJ1-1; possible D gene TRBD1, 6 bases. V gave up 5 bases and J gave up 4 bases, with 11 bases separating them. The CDR3 extends over 13 amino acids. Germline CDR1 MNHEY, CDR2 SVGAGI. DNA for the CDR3: TGTGCCAGCAGTCGCCAGACAGGCACTGAAGCTTTCTTT. Translating it yields CASSRQTGTEAFF.

The chain carries TRBV28 and TRBJ2-2; the D call may be TRBD1 or TRBD2 (5 bases each). The CDR3 is made up of 15 amino acids. V dropped 7 bases and J dropped 4 bases, with 16 bases sitting between them. Germline values: CDR1 MDHEN, CDR2 SYDVKM. The CDR3 protein is CASISPSGATGELFF. CDR3 DNA sequence: TGTGCCAGCATTTCCCCGTCCGGGGCCACCGGGGAGCTGTTTTTT.

CDR3 in amino acids: CSVEGTPDGRVETQYF. CDR3 sequence (DNA): TGCAGCGTTGAAGGGACACCGGACGGGAGGGTAGAGACCCAGTACTTC. The chain couples TRBV29-1 to TRBJ2-5; 8 bases are shared with TRBD2. The germline V gene has CDR1 SQVTM and CDR2 ANQGSEA. The CDR3 runs to 16 residues. The ends lost 1 base at V and 4 bases at J; junction bases unmatched: 11.

The chain recombines TRBV7-2 with TRBJ2-7, with D perhaps matching TRBD2 (5 bases). V was shortened by 3 bases and J by 3 bases, with 15 bases between the two germline ends. In germline, CDR1 is SGHTA, CDR2 FQGNSA. The CDR3 sequence is 15 residues long. Here the CDR3 reads CASSFRRAPVYEQYF. The DNA for the CDR3 is TGTGCCAGCAGCTTCCGGCGGGCTCCAGTCTACGAGCAGTACTTC.

The rearrangement joins TRBV7-9 to TRBJ1-4; weak D call: TRBD1 (5 bases). Germline V gives CDR1 SEHNR, CDR2 FQNEAQ (reference sequence). CDR3 size: 11 residues. The ends were cut back, 7 bases at V and 7 bases at J, with 7 bases in the middle. The CDR3: CASNGGEKLFF. The DNA for the CDR3 is TGTGCCAGCAACGGGGGTGAAAAACTGTTTTTT.

The V gene is TRBV29-1, the J gene TRBJ2-5, with TRBD2 matching 11 bases. The CDR3 consists of 16 residues. V was clipped by 5 bases and J by 4 bases; unmatched bases: 12. Germline-derived CDR1 and CDR2 are SQVTM and ANQGSEA. The CDR3: CSVTWGSGRAGETQYF. As DNA, the CDR3 is TGCAGCGTTACCTGGGGTAGCGGGAGGGCCGGAGAGACCCAGTACTTC.